This T cell receptor beta chain emerged from a study of shared clonotypes between healthy human individuals (dated by TCRdb to the early 2020s). Study-level background: The cohort included three men and a couple of women between 18 and 49 years of age. Between about 0.85 and 10 billion PBMCs per donor were obtained by leukapheresis. Different laboratories and diverse techniques were used to prepare libraries and sequence TCR repertoires, to increase sequencing depth and limit assay-specific biases. Blood TCR repertoires of roughly five healthy adults were deeply sequenced to estimate repertoire size and the extent of clonotype sharing between individuals. Per donor, three plates each were used for CD4 naive and CD4 memory, two for CD8 naive, and one for CD8 memory. Summary of the overall study and its limitations: Naive subsets generally had larger estimated clonotype richness than memory subsets. Pairwise subsampling indicated that sequencing depth was expected to affect the degree of clonotype sharing among donors. Clonotypes shared by all four sorted-subset donors showed higher generation probabilities than non-shared clonotypes. Sampling was restricted to blood, and TCR repertoires in tissue are likely to differ from TCR repertoires in blood. Sharing across four donors was observed for about 5% of naive CD4, 3% to 3.5% of naive CD8, over 2% of memory CD4, and 0.4% of memory CD8 clonotypes. The small number of donors limited the genetic and exposure-history diversity represented. Rarefaction of sorted-subset datasets indicated incomplete sequencing despite the large sequencing depth.

Via the germline V gene, CDR1 is SQVTM and CDR2 ANQGSEA. V is trimmed back by 5 bases and J by 2 bases, and the junction contains 9 bases that no gene match accounts for. CDR3 length: 15 amino acids, cysteine to phenylalanine. The only DNA kept is the CDR3, 45 bases in frame from the first base. TCR CDR3 regions were amplified from genomic DNA by multiplex PCR using the deep immunoSEQ assay. Extracted genomic DNA from each cell subset was distributed evenly across all wells of several immunoSEQ 96-well plates, and each plate was treated as a replicate. For sorted subsets, each replicate PCR was loaded with about 200 ng genomic DNA, equivalent to 32,000 or so T cell genomes. Purified libraries were measured with a Qubit 3.0 fluorometer, size-checked on a Bioanalyzer 2100, and measured again with the KAPA Library Quantification kit. Every immunoSEQ 96-well plate was sequenced on a dedicated single-read 150-cycle Illumina NextSeq 550 flow cell. In the source study's methods: Because the immunoSEQ output held only junctional sequences and lacked quality scores, the filtering could not match the filtering applied to full-length reads. Sequences were annotated with PyIR, a Python wrapper for IgBLAST v1.9, using IMGT germline references to assign V/J genes and CDR3. Any read was removed if the V/J assignment was weak (E-value above 1e-6), the CDR3 was missing, or the read contained stop codons, out-of-frame junctions, or ambiguous translated residues. V3J clonotypes were defined as sequences sharing the same inferred V gene, J gene, and CDR3 amino acid sequence. To compute the percentage overlap between repertoires, the number of shared unique clonotypes was divided by the size of the smaller repertoire. RTK rarefaction, the Chao1 estimator, and Recon v2.1 estimates of unobserved clonotypes were used to assess repertoire richness. OLGA was used to compute generation probabilities for all TCRbeta clonotypes that the gDNA method yielded from a handful of donors. TCRdb obtained this table from immuneACCESS and retained in-frame rearrangements with V and J assigned. These tables miss some clones; where compared with another copy, unresolved V genes account for less than half of the shortfall, and the remainder is unexplained. V and J calls and clone size are given by that table; D and trimming were obtained from the DNA. In this sample the table shows about 2.1 million clones, just under 95% of which occur a single time. More than 1.5% of the sample belongs to the ten largest clones.

The table lists this clone with a few counts. What this receptor recognizes is not known. Within one base of it there is no much larger clone, and no base qualities were kept. For the CD8 naive samples, CD45RO-negative cells were positively selected for CCR7, yielding a CD45RA+CCR7+ population from which TemRA cells were excluded. The donors were healthy, HIV-negative adults who had no recently reported acute infections or vaccinations. Only Caucasian adults living in Nashville, Tennessee, USA were represented among the donors. Blood was collected by leukapheresis, and PBMCs were isolated by Ficoll-Histopaque density gradient centrifugation and then cryopreserved in liquid nitrogen vapor phase. Purity and quantity of every magnetically sorted T cell population were checked by analytical flow cytometry. From each sorted fraction, genomic DNA was isolated and quantified by UV absorbance on a Nanodrop 2000c.

The sequencing input was naive CD8+ T cells from PBMCs. The sample's cell subset or site, from its label and the paper: CD45RA+CCR7+. The clonotype originates from a young man in good health. Some clones in this sample may be carry-over from other donors' samples. The chain joins TRBV29-1 to TRBJ1-1, and 9 junction bases match TRBD1. The bases read TGCAGCGTTCACACCGGGACAGGGCGTAACACTGAAGCTTTCTTT. It encodes CSVHTGTGRNTEAFF.